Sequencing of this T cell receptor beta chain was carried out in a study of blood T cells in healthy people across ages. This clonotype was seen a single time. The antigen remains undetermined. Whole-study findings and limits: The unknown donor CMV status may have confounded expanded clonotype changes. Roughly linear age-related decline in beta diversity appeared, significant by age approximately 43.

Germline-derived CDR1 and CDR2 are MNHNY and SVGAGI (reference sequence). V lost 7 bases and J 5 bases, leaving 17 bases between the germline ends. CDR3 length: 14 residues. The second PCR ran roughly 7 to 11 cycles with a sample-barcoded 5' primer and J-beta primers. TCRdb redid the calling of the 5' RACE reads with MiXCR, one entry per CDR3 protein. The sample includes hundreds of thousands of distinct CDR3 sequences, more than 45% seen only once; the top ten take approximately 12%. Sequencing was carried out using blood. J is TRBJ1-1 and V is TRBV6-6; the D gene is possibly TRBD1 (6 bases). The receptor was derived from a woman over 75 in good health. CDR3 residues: CASTPPTGVTEAFF. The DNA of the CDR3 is TGTGCCAGCACCCCACCGACAGGAGTTACTGAAGCTTTCTTT.